This T cell receptor (beta chain) originates from a study of post-analysis software for immune sequencing data. Study details: Several disease courses (relapsing-remitting, secondary progressive and progressive-relapsing) of multiple sclerosis were included. Broader study findings: Batch-mates among the samples co-clustered strongly by F measure. Multiple sclerosis patients showed significantly lower normalized Chao1 diversity than controls did. Five or six TRBV segments, TRBV5-6, TRBV5-1 and TRBV20-1 among them, were found more frequent in patients than controls.

V was trimmed by 1 base and J by 1 base, leaving 10 bases between them. The CDR3 has 16 residues. Germline CDR1 SGHTA, CDR2 FQGNSA. Concerning this clonotype: The antigen remains undetermined.

Each TCR beta cDNA library carried unique molecular identifiers. Input of about 0.95 to 10 million T cells yielded about half a million cDNA molecules. TCRdb re-analysed the PCR reads in MiXCR, keeping a single row per CDR3 protein. The table records over 300,000 distinct CDR3 sequences, roughly 36% of them present only once. Specimen: blood. This rearrangement joins TRBV7-2 to TRBJ2-2; D gene ambiguous. This receptor was obtained from a girl aged 5-17 years with multiple sclerosis. The CDR3 sequence: CASSLEPDGNTGELFF. The CDR3, as DNA: TGTGCCAGCAGCTTAGAACCGGACGGGAACACCGGGGAGCTGTTTTTT.